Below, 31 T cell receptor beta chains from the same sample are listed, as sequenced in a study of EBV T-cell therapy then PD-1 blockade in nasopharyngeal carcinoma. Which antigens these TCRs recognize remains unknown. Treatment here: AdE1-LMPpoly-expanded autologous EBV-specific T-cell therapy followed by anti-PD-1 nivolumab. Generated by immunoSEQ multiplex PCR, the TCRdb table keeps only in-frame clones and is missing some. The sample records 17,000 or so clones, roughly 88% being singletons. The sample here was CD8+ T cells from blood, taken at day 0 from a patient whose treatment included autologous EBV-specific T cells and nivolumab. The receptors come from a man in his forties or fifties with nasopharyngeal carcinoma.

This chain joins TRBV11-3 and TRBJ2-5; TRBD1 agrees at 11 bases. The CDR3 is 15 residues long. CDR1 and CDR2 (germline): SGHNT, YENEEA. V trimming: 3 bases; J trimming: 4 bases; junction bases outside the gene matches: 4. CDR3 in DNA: TGTGCCAGCAGCTTGGGACAGGGGGAGGCAGAGACCCAGTACTTC. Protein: CASSLGQGEAETQYF.

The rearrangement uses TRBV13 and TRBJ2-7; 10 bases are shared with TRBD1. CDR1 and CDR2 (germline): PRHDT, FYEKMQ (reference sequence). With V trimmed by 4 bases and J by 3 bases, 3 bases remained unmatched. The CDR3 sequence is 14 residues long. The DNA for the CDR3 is TGTGCCAGCAGCTCCGGACAGGGGGTCTACGAGCAGTACTTC. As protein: CASSSGQGVYEQYF.

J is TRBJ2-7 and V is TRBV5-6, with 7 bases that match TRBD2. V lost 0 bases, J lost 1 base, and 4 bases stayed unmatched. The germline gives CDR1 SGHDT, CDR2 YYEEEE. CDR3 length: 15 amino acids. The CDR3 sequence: CASSLGGGSSYEQYF. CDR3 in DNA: TGTGCCAGCAGCTTGGGCGGGGGTTCTTCCTACGAGCAGTACTTC.

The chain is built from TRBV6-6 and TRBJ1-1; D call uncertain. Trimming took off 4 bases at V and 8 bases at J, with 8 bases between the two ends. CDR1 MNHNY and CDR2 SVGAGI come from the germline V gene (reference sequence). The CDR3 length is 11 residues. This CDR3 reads CASSSRGEAFF. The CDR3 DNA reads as TGTGCCAGCAGTTCCCGGGGAGAAGCTTTCTTT.

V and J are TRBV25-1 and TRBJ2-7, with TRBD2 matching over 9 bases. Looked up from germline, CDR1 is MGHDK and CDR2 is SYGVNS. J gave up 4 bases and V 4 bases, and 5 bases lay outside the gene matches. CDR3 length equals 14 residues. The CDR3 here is CASSAPGLAYEQYF. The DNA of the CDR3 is TGTGCCAGCAGTGCCCCGGGACTAGCTTACGAGCAGTACTTC.

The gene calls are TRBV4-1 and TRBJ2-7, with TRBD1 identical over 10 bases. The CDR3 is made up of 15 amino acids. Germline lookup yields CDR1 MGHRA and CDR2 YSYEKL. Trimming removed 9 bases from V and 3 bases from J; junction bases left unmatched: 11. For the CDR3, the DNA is TGCGCCAGTTCTCGAGGCCGGGACAGGGGCTACGAGCAGTACTTC. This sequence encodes CASSRGRDRGYEQYF.

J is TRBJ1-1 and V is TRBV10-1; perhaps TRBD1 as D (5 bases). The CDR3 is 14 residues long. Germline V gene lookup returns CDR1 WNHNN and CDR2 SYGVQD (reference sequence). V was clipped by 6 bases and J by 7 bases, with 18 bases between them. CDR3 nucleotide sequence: TGCGCCAGCAGGGAAACCCTTCAGGGAAATGAAGCTTTCTTT. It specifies CASRETLQGNEAFF.

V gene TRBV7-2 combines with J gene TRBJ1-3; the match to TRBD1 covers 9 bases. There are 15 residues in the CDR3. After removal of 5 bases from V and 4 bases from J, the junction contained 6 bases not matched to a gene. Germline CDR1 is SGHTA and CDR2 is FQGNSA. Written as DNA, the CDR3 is TGTGCCAGCAGCCAGGGACAGGGCGGCGGAAACACCATATATTTT. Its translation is CASSQGQGGGNTIYF.

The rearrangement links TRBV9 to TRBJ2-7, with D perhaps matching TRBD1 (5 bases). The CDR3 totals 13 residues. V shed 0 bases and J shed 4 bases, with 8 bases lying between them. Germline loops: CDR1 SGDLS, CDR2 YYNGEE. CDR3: CASSVAGSYEQYF. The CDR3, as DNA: TGTGCCAGCAGCGTAGCAGGGTCTTACGAGCAGTACTTC.

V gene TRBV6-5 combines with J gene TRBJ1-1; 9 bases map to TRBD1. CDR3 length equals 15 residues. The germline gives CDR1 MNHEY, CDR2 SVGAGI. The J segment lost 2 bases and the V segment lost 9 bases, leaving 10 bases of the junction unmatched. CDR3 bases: TGTGCCAGTAAGTGGGACAGGGCAAGAAACACTGAAGCTTTCTTT. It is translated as CASKWDRARNTEAFF.

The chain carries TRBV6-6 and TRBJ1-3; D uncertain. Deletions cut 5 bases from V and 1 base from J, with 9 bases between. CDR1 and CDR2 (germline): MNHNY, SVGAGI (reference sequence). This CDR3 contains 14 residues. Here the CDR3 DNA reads TGTGCCAGCAGTGCTGGGGAGTCTGGAAACACCATATATTTT. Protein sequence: CASSAGESGNTIYF.

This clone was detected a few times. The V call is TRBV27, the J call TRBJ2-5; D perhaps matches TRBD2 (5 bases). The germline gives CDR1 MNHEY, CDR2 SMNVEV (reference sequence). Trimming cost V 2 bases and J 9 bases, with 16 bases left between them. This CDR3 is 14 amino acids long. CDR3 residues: CASSLGGGQKAQYF. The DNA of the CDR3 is TGTGCCAGCAGTTTAGGAGGCGGCCAGAAGGCCCAGTACTTC.

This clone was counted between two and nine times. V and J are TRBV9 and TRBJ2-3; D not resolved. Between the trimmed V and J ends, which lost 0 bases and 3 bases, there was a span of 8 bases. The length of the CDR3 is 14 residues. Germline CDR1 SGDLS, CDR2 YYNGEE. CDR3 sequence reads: CASSVATWTDTQYF. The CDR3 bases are TGTGCCAGCAGCGTAGCTACATGGACAGATACGCAGTATTTT.

CDR3 coding DNA: TGTGCCAGCAGCCCCAGGACAGGGGGTTACGAGCAGTACTTC. Protein: CASSPRTGGYEQYF. This chain connects TRBV7-9 to TRBJ2-7; 10 nucleotides line up with TRBD1. The CDR3 covers 14 residues. V dropped 5 bases and J dropped 4; count of bases not matched to a gene: 5. From germline, CDR1 is SEHNR and CDR2 FQNEAQ (reference sequence).

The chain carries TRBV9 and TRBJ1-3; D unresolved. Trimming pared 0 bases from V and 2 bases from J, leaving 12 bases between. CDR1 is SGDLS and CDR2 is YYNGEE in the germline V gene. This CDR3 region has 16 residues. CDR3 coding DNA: TGTGCCAGCAGCGTAGAGGGTCCCAGCACTGGAAACACCATATATTTT. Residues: CASSVEGPSTGNTIYF.

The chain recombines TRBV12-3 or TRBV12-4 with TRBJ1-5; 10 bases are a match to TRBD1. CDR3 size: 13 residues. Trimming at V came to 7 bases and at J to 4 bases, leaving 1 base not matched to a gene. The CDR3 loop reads CASKGQGNQPQHF. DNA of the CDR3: TGTGCCAGCAAGGGACAGGGGAATCAGCCCCAGCATTTT.

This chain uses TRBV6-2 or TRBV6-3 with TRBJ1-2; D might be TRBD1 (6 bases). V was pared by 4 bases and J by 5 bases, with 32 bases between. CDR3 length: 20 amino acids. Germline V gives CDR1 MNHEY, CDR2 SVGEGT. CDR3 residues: CASSWARLGANRPFEYGYTF. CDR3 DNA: TGTGCCAGCAGTTGGGCCCGATTGGGGGCGAACCGGCCTTTTGAATATGGCTACACCTTC.

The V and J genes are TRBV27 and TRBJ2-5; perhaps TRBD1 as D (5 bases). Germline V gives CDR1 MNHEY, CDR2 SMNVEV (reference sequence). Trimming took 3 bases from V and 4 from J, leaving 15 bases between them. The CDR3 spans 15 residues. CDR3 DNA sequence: TGTGCCAGCAGTTTGGTGGGGCTGGGTTTAGAGACCCAGTACTTC. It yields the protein CASSLVGLGLETQYF.

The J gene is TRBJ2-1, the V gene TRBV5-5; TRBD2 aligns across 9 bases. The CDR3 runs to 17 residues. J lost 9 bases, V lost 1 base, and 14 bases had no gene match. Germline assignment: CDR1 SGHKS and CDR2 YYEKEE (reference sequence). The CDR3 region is CASSLRPIAGVVGEQFF. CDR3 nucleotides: TGTGCCAGCAGCTTGCGGCCTATAGCGGGGGTCGTTGGTGAGCAGTTCTTC.

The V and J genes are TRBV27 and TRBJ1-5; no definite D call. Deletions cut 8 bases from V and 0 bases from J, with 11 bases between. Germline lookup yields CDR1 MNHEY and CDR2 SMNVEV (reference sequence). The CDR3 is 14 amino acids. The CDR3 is CASSEGYSNQPQHF. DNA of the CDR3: TGTGCCAGCTCGGAGGGATATAGCAATCAGCCCCAGCATTTT.

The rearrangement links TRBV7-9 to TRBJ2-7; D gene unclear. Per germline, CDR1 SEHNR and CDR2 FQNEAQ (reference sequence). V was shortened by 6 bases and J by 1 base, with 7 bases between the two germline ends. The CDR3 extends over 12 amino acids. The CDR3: CASSPRSYEQYF. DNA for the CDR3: TGTGCCAGCAGTCCTCGGTCCTACGAGCAGTACTTC.

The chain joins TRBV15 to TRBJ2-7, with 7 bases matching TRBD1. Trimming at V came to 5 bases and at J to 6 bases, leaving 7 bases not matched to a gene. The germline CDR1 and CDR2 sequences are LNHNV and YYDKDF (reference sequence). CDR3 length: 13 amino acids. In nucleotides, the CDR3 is TGTGCCACCAGCGGGGACAGAGGGGGCGAGCAGTACTTC. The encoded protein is CATSGDRGGEQYF.

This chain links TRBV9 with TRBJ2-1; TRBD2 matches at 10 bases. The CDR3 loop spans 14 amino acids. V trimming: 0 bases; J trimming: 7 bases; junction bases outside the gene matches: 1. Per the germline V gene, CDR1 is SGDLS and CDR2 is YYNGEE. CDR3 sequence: CASSVELAGNEQFF. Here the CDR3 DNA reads TGTGCCAGCAGCGTAGAACTAGCGGGGAATGAGCAGTTCTTC.

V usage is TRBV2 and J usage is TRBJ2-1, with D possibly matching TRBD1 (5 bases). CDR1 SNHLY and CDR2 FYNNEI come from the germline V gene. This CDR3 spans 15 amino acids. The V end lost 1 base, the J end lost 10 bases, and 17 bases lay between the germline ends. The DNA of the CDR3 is TGTGCCAGCAGTGAAGGCAGGGTATGGCCTGGGGAGCAGTTCTTC. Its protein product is CASSEGRVWPGEQFF. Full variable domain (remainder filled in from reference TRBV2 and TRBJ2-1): EPEVTQTPSHQVTQMGQEVILRCVPISNHLYFYWYRQILGQKVEFLVSFYNNEISEKSEIFDDQFSVERPDGSNFTLKIRSTKLEDSAMYFCASSEGRVWPGEQFFGPGTRLTVL.

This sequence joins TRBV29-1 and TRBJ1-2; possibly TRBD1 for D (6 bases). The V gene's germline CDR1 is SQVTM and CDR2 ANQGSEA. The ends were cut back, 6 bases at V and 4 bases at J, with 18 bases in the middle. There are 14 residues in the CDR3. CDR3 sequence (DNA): TGCAGCGTCCCAAGCACAGGGTCCCCCTATGGCTACACCTTC. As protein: CSVPSTGSPYGYTF.

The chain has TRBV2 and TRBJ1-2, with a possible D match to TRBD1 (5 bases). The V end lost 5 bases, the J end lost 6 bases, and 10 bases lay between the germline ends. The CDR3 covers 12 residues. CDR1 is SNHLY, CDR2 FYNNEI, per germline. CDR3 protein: CASSWGTDGYTF. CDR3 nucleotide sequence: TGTGCCAGCAGTTGGGGGACTGATGGCTACACCTTC.

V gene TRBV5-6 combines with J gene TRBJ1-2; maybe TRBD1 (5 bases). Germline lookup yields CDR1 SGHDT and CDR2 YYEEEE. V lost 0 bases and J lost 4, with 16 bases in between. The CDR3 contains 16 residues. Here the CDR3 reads CASSLARAGGAYGYTF. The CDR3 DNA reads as TGTGCCAGCAGCTTGGCAAGGGCAGGAGGGGCCTATGGCTACACCTTC.

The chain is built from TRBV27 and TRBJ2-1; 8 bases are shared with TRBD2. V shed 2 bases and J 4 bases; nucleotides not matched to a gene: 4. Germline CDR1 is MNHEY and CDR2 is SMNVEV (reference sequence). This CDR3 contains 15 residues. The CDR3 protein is CASSLPTSGYNEQFF. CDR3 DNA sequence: TGTGCCAGCAGTTTACCTACTAGCGGATACAATGAGCAGTTCTTC.

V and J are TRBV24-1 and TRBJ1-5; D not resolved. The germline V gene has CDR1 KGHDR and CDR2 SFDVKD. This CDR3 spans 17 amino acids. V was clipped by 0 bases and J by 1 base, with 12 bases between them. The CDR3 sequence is CATSDLHQETSNQPQHF. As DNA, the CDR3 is TGTGCCACCAGTGATTTGCACCAGGAGACCAGCAATCAGCCCCAGCATTTT.

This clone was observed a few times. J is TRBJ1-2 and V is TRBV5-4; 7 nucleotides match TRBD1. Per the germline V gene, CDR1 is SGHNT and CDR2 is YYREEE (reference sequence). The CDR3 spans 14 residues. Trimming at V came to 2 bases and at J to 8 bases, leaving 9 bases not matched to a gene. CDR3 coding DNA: TGTGCCAGCAGCTTAGGAGGGACAGCGGAGGGCTACACCTTC. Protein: CASSLGGTAEGYTF.

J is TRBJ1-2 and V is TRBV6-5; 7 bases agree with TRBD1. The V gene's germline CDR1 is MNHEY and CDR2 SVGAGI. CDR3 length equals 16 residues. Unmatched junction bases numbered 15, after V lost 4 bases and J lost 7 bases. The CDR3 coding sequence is TGTGCCAGCAGTTCAATCCGGGACAGTTTGCGGGTTGGCTACACCTTC. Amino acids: CASSSIRDSLRVGYTF.